The sequence of this TCR beta chain was determined in a study of blood T cells in healthy people across ages. Study-wide results and limits: With age, beta diversity per million T cells declined roughly linearly, significantly by 40 to 50.

Total RNA was isolated from each sample in quantities of at least 6 micrograms. Together with a sample-barcoded 5' primer, a J-beta primer mix was included in a second PCR lasting about 7 to 11 cycles. TCRdb recomputed calls from the 5' RACE reads with MiXCR, one row per CDR3 protein. The table shows roughly 800,000 distinct CDR3 sequences, with 20% to 25% occurring only once. On this clonotype: Its antigen remains unknown.

From germline, CDR1 is SGHTA and CDR2 FQGTGA. V was trimmed by 0 bases and J by 8 bases, leaving 11 bases between them. The CDR3 runs 14 residues. These sequences were also reported in another study, on T cells of mothers and their children. This second study says: The donors comprised more than 5 children and their three healthy Caucasian mothers. Second-PCR amplification with M1S added sample barcodes and 2-4 random nucleotides.

The material sequenced was blood. This receptor was taken from a boy younger than 18 in good health. The chain uses TRBV7-3 and TRBJ2-1; D uncertain. The CDR3, as DNA: TGTGCCAGCAGCTTAACGGGCTCCTTTGATGAGCAGTTCTTC. Translated: CASSLTGSFDEQFF.